The next 18 T cell receptor beta chains were all read from a single sample in a study of post-analysis software for immune sequencing data (dated by TCRdb to the mid-2010s). Library preparation was by PCR. Sequencer: Illumina HiSeq 2500. To reduce PCR and sequencing biases, unique molecular identifiers were built into the TCR beta cDNA libraries. The public reads were quality trimmed at Q25 with fastp and then assembled into clones with MiXCR by TCRdb, keeping productive beta chains. Merged by CDR3 protein, the rows form single entries marked with the most common genes and DNA. This sample gives some 890,000 distinct CDR3 sequences in total; 53% of them show up just once. The ten largest make up over 4% of the sample. The paper as a whole reports these results and caveats: Significantly higher frequencies in patients than in controls were found for about five TRBV segments, including TRBV5-6, TRBV5-1 and TRBV20-1.

The antigens for these receptors are not known. Sequencing input: blood. The receptors originated from a girl aged 10 to 17 with multiple sclerosis.

This sequence joins TRBV12-3 or TRBV12-4 and TRBJ2-1; D call uncertain. This CDR3 is built from 12 residues. V lost 3 bases and J lost 8, with 8 bases in between. In DNA, the CDR3 is TGTGCCAGCAGTTTGAGAGCCCATGAGCAGTTCTTC. Protein: CASSLRAHEQFF.

In its sample, this clonotype was seen a few times. The DNA of the CDR3 is TGCAGTGCTAGAGGGGCGGGAGCGGGCGAGCAGTTCTTC. Amino acid sequence: CSARGAGAGEQFF. The V call is TRBV20-1, the J call TRBJ2-1, with TRBD2 matching over 7 bases. J was trimmed by 10 bases and V by 1 base; bases with no gene match: 7. Germline CDR1 DFQATT, CDR2 SNEGSKA (reference sequence). There are 13 residues in the CDR3.

This sequence joins TRBV20-1 and TRBJ1-5; TRBD1 aligns across 10 bases. The CDR3 runs to 15 residues. V lost 5 bases, J lost 4 bases, and 8 bases stayed unmatched. Germline CDR1 reads DFQATT; CDR2 reads SNEGSKA (reference sequence). The CDR3 DNA sequence: TGCAGTGCTGGGACAGGGGTAGGGGTTAATCAGCCCCAGCATTTT. Amino acids: CSAGTGVGVNQPQHF.

The V and J genes are TRBV12-3 or TRBV12-4 and TRBJ2-3; 7 nucleotides agree with TRBD2. V dropped 7 bases and J dropped 4; count of bases not matched to a gene: 11. This CDR3 comprises 15 residues. CDR3 DNA sequence: TGTGCCAGCATTGACGGCCGAACTAGCGCAGATACGCAGTATTTT. Its protein is CASIDGRTSADTQYF.

V is TRBV5-1 and J is TRBJ2-4; the match to TRBD2 covers 11 bases. The end of the DNA fits TRBJ2-7 better, so the J call may be wrong. The CDR3 is 19 amino acids. CDR1 is SGHRS and CDR2 is YFSETQ in the germline V gene. The CDR3 is CASSLSSGREESRIGEQYF. CDR3 nucleotides: TGCGCCAGCAGCTTAAGTAGCGGGAGGGAAGAATCGCGGATCGGCGAGCAGTACTTC.

The gene calls are TRBV5-1 and TRBJ2-7, with D unclear. Germline V gene sequence: CDR1 SGHRS, CDR2 YFSETQ. This CDR3 has 13 amino acids. Trimming left V 0 bases short and J 6 bases short, with 10 bases between. The CDR3 protein is CASSLDTSFEQYF. In DNA form, the CDR3 reads TGCGCCAGCAGCTTGGACACCTCGTTCGAGCAGTACTTC.

V gene TRBV20-1 combines with J gene TRBJ1-1; no clear D. Germline V lookup: CDR1 DFQATT, CDR2 SNEGSKA (reference sequence). The V end was cut by 1 base, the J end by 4 bases, with 13 bases between. This CDR3 region has 14 residues. CDR3 loop: CSARVLGVGTEAFF. The CDR3 DNA follows: TGCAGTGCTAGAGTGCTTGGGGTGGGCACTGAAGCTTTCTTT.

The table lists this clonotype with a few counts. This chain joins TRBV15 and TRBJ2-4; D is possibly TRBD1 (5 bases). V lost 6 bases and J 6 bases, leaving 15 bases between the germline ends. The CDR3 has 14 amino acids. Per germline, CDR1 LNHNV and CDR2 YYDKDF (reference sequence). CDR3 nucleotides: TGTGCCACCAGGACCCAGGGTATCTCAAACATTCAGTACTTC. Protein: CATRTQGISNIQYF.

This clonotype was found a few times. In nucleotides, the CDR3 is TGCAGCGTGGCAGGGGGTCCGGCTTCACCCCTCCACTTT. This sequence encodes CSVAGGPASPLHF. The chain joins TRBV29-1 to TRBJ1-6; 7 bases are shared with TRBD1. Per the germline V gene, CDR1 is SQVTM and CDR2 is ANQGSEA. Unmatched junction bases numbered 8, after V lost 6 bases and J lost 9 bases. The CDR3 is made up of 13 amino acids. The full variable domain, completed using reference TRBV29-1 and TRBJ1-6, is SAVISQKPSRDICQRGTSLTIQCQVDSQVTMMFWYRQQPGQSLTLIATANQGSEATYESGFVIDKFPISRPNLTFSTLTVSNMSPEDSSIYLCSVAGGPASPLHFGNGTRLTVT.

The rearrangement links TRBV7-2 to TRBJ2-4; 7 positions agree with TRBD1. The germline gives CDR1 SGHTA, CDR2 FQGNSA. Losses at the gene ends were 5 bases for V and 13 bases for J; bases not matched to a gene: 11. The CDR3 extends over 13 amino acids. CDR3 in DNA: TGTGCCAGCAGCCGCAGAGACAGGGCAGAGCAGTACTTC. This codes for CASSRRDRAEQYF.

This chain uses TRBV2 with TRBJ2-7; TRBD1 aligns across 10 bases. J lost 4 bases, V lost 6 bases, and 9 bases had no gene match. This CDR3 is built from 15 residues. Looked up from germline, CDR1 is SNHLY and CDR2 is FYNNEI. The CDR3 protein is CASSQGTGETYEQYF. The DNA of the CDR3 is TGTGCCAGCAGCCAAGGGACAGGGGAGACTTACGAGCAGTACTTC.

CDR3 sequence: CASSQDKETQYF. Here the CDR3 DNA reads TGTGCCAGCAGCCAAGACAAAGAGACCCAGTACTTC. The chain has TRBV3-1 and TRBJ2-4; D not resolved. The J call may be wrong; the DNA end is better matched by TRBJ2-5. CDR3 length equals 12 residues. CDR1 and CDR2 from the germline V gene are LGHDT and YNNKEL (reference sequence).

This rearrangement joins TRBV7-9 to TRBJ1-2; D gene ambiguous. The V end was cut by 6 bases, the J end by 8 bases, with 10 bases between. Germline values: CDR1 SEHNR, CDR2 FQNEAQ (reference sequence). This CDR3 has 11 amino acids. The CDR3: CASRRVGGYTF. The CDR3 nucleotides are TGTGCCAGCAGACGCGTCGGAGGCTACACCTTC.

The chain is built from TRBV9 and TRBJ2-3, with TRBD2 matching 7 bases. CDR1 is SGDLS, CDR2 YYNGEE, per germline. The CDR3 spans 15 residues. Germline trimming cut 0 bases from V and 4 bases from J; bases unmatched to any gene: 5. CDR3 region: CASSVGDYPADTQYF. In DNA form, the CDR3 reads TGTGCCAGCAGCGTAGGGGACTACCCGGCAGATACGCAGTATTTT. Drawing the rest from reference TRBV9 and TRBJ2-3, the complete variable domain is DSGVTQTPKHLITATGQRVTLRCSPRSGDLSVYWYQQSLDQGLQFLIQYYNGEERAKGNILERFSAQQFPDLHSELNLSSLELGDSALYFCASSVGDYPADTQYFGPGTRLTVL.

This clonotype was found a few times. V and J are TRBV29-1 and TRBJ2-3, with D perhaps TRBD1 (5 bases). V lost 4 bases and J lost 6, with 17 bases in between. The germline V gene encodes CDR1 SQVTM and CDR2 ANQGSEA. This CDR3 spans 14 amino acids. The CDR3 nucleotides read TGCAGCGTTGGCCCCAGGGCTCGATTCGATACGCAGTATTTT. Protein product: CSVGPRARFDTQYF.

This clonotype has just a few counts. The chain couples TRBV5-6 to TRBJ1-1; D call uncertain. This CDR3 is 14 amino acids long. Germline V gives CDR1 SGHDT, CDR2 YYEEEE. The V gene lost 1 base and the J gene lost 0 bases, with 7 bases spanning the gap. The CDR3 loop is CASSLPVMNTEAFF. The CDR3 nucleotides are TGTGCCAGCAGCTTGCCAGTCATGAACACTGAAGCTTTCTTT.

The chain joins TRBV19 to TRBJ1-2, with a tentative D call TRBD1 (6 bases). The germline CDR1 and CDR2 sequences are LNHDA and SQIVND (reference sequence). Trimming took off 5 bases at V and 5 bases at J, with 18 bases between the two ends. This CDR3 region has 15 residues. CDR3 sequence reads: CASSASTGMIYGYTF. As DNA, the CDR3 is TGTGCCAGTAGTGCCTCAACAGGGATGATTTATGGCTACACCTTC.

This clonotype appeared a few times. The V call is TRBV7-9, the J call TRBJ1-4; D gene unclear. Germline V lookup: CDR1 SEHNR, CDR2 FQNEAQ (reference sequence). Trimming cost V 2 bases and J 8 bases, with 12 bases left between them. This CDR3 comprises 14 residues. CDR3 in DNA: TGTGCCAGCAGCTTATCGCAAGGCGGCGAAAAACTGTTTTTT. It codes for CASSLSQGGEKLFF.